This TCR beta chain was sequenced for a study of blood T cells in healthy people across ages. The draw of peripheral blood yielded ten milliliters from each donor. A second PCR of roughly 6 to 12 cycles used a sample-barcoded 5' primer and a J-beta primer mix. TCRdb reprocessed the 5' RACE reads via MiXCR and lists one record per CDR3 protein. Here the sample spans some 900,000 distinct CDR3 sequences, about 44% being singletons. V lost 5 bases, J lost 4 bases, and 1 base stayed unmatched. The CDR3 totals 13 residues. The germline CDR1 and CDR2 sequences are MDHEN and SYDVKM. This clonotype was seen ten or more times.

The genes are TRBV28 and TRBJ1-2; 10 bases align to TRBD1. The sequence came from a man aged 30 to 45 in good health. The sample consisted of blood. DNA of the CDR3: TGTGCCAGCAGTAGGACAGGGGGCTATGGCTACACCTTC. Translating gives CASSRTGGYGYTF.